Shown below are 31 T cell receptor beta chains from a single sample sequenced in a study of blood T cell repertoires in COVID-19. Produced via immunoSEQ multiplex PCR; TCRdb's table is partial and in-frame only. The repertoire holds about 200,000 clones, roughly 88% seen once, with approximately 5% in the top ten. The sample taken for sequencing was PBMCs or T cells enriched from blood (not recorded which). These receptors were collected from a man aged 35 to 55 with acute COVID-19.

V and J are TRBV7-9 and TRBJ2-7, with D perhaps matching TRBD1 (6 bases). The CDR3 consists of 14 residues. V was pared by 6 bases and J by 3 bases, with 15 bases between. CDR1 and CDR2 from the germline V gene are SEHNR and FQNEAQ (reference sequence). The CDR3 protein is CASRETGTIYEQYF. DNA for the CDR3: TGTGCCAGCAGGGAAACCGGGACAATCTACGAGCAGTACTTC.

In DNA, the CDR3 is TGTGCCAGCATCAAGGGACAGGGGGGCGGCTACACCTTC. It is translated as CASIKGQGGGYTF. This rearrangement joins TRBV6-5 to TRBJ1-2; the match to TRBD1 covers 11 bases. This CDR3 has 13 amino acids. J gave up 8 bases and V 7 bases, and 6 bases lay outside the gene matches. The germline V gene has CDR1 MNHEY and CDR2 SVGAGI.

This chain connects TRBV5-1 to TRBJ2-5; 11 positions agree with TRBD1. The V gene's germline CDR1 is SGHRS and CDR2 YFSETQ. This CDR3 comprises 15 residues. The ends lost 4 bases at V and 4 bases at J; junction bases unmatched: 6. The CDR3 region has the DNA TGCGCCAGCAGCGTGGACAGGGGGCGTCGAGAGACCCAGTACTTC. Translating gives CASSVDRGRRETQYF.

This clone appeared once. The CDR3, as DNA: TGCGCCAGCAGCCAAGTGGGCCAGGATGAGCAGTTCTTC. Encoded protein: CASSQVGQDEQFF. The chain links TRBV4-1 to TRBJ2-1; no clear D gene. V gave up 1 base and J gave up 8 bases, with 9 bases separating them. The CDR3 runs 13 residues. Looked up from germline, CDR1 is MGHRA and CDR2 is YSYEKL.

The chain recombines TRBV29-1 with TRBJ1-5; TRBD1 agrees at 9 bases. The CDR3 is made up of 13 amino acids. The V and J ends lost 4 bases and 7 bases, in that order; junction bases with no gene match: 5. The germline gives CDR1 SQVTM, CDR2 ANQGSEA. CDR3 nucleotides: TGCAGCGTTGCTTTAGGACAGGGGCAGCCCCAGCATTTT. Translated: CSVALGQGQPQHF.

This chain joins TRBV6-5 and TRBJ1-1; the D gene is possibly TRBD1 (5 bases). Germline V gene sequence: CDR1 MNHEY, CDR2 SVGAGI. Trimming removed 6 bases from V and 11 bases from J, with 19 bases in between. The CDR3 runs 13 residues. This CDR3 reads CASSREGASRAFF. In nucleotides, the CDR3 is TGTGCCAGCAGCCGCGAAGGGGCCTCTCGGGCTTTCTTT.

This clone appeared a single time. This chain joins TRBV27 and TRBJ2-1, with TRBD2 matching over 9 bases. The V and J ends lost 5 bases and 9 bases, in that order; junction bases with no gene match: 17. In germline, CDR1 is MNHEY, CDR2 SMNVEV (reference sequence). The CDR3 is 17 residues long. CDR3 sequence reads: CASSPTPGTSFLGEQFF. CDR3 nucleotides: TGTGCCAGCAGTCCTACCCCCGGGACTAGCTTCCTCGGTGAGCAGTTCTTC.

This clone occurred a few times. The chain is built from TRBV20-1 and TRBJ2-5; TRBD2 aligns across 8 bases. CDR1 and CDR2 (germline): DFQATT, SNEGSKA (reference sequence). The length of the CDR3 is 11 residues. CDR3 bases: TGCAGCTCGGCGGGGGGCGAGACCCAGTACTTC. Encoded protein: CSSAGGETQYF.

The CDR3 here is CASSQEPQRGQGGAYEQYF. The CDR3 DNA follows: TGTGCCAGCAGCCAAGAACCCCAGCGAGGACAGGGGGGAGCCTACGAGCAGTACTTC. This chain joins TRBV4-2 and TRBJ2-7, with 10 bases matching TRBD1. Losses at the gene ends were 0 bases for V and 2 bases for J; bases not matched to a gene: 13. Germline CDR1 and CDR2: LGHNA and YNFKEQ. This CDR3 is 19 amino acids long.

The CDR3 sequence is CASSLNGAGTEAFF. The CDR3 DNA follows: TGTGCCAGCAGCTTAAATGGAGCGGGGACTGAAGCTTTCTTT. The V gene is TRBV7-6, the J gene TRBJ1-1; D uncertain. CDR3 length equals 14 residues. Looked up from germline, CDR1 is SGHVS and CDR2 is FNYEAQ. Trimming removed 2 bases from V and 5 bases from J, with 12 bases in between.

The rearrangement joins TRBV7-9 to TRBJ2-7, with D maybe TRBD2 (6 bases). From germline, CDR1 is SEHNR and CDR2 FQNEAQ (reference sequence). Trimming shortened V by 1 base and J by 3 bases, and 13 bases separated the two germline ends. CDR3 length equals 15 residues. CDR3 amino acids: CASSLVGPDYYEQYF. In DNA, the CDR3 is TGTGCCAGCAGCTTAGTGGGACCGGACTACTACGAGCAGTACTTC.

V usage is TRBV4-1 and J usage is TRBJ1-3; D gene uncertain. With 1 base removed from V and 2 bases from J, the gap between germline ends came to 9 bases. CDR3 length: 15 residues. CDR1 MGHRA and CDR2 YSYEKL come from the germline V gene. The CDR3 nucleotides are TGCGCCAGCAGCCAAGTGGGCCTCCCTGGAAACACCATATATTTT. It codes for CASSQVGLPGNTIYF.

This chain joins TRBV7-8 and TRBJ2-1; 10 bases line up with TRBD2. V shed 5 bases, J shed 9 bases, and the junction held 13 bases outside the gene matches. CDR3 length: 16 amino acids. Germline V gives CDR1 SGHVS, CDR2 FQNEAQ. The CDR3 DNA is TGTGCCAGCAGCAAGAGGGATAAGCGGGAGGGGGGTGAGCAGTTCTTC. It yields the protein CASSKRDKREGGEQFF.

The V gene is TRBV28, the J gene TRBJ1-1; D not resolved. This CDR3 region has 15 residues. CDR1 is MDHEN and CDR2 is SYDVKM in the germline V gene. The ends were cut back, 6 bases at V and 0 bases at J, with 14 bases in the middle. The CDR3 DNA follows: TGTGCCAGCAGGATGCGGCGGCCAATGAACACTGAAGCTTTCTTT. It encodes CASRMRRPMNTEAFF. The whole variable domain, remainder taken from reference TRBV28 and TRBJ1-1, is DVKVTQSSRYLVKRTGEKVFLECVQDMDHENMFWYRQDPGLGLRLIYFSYDVKMKEKGDIPEGYSVSREKKERFSLILESASTNQTSMYLCASRMRRPMNTEAFFGQGTRLTVV.

This clone was seen a few times. The chain carries TRBV12-2 and TRBJ1-1; the table's D gene call, TRBD1, was not cross checked with the DNA. TRBV12-2 is reported as a pseudogene. The CDR3 is 18 amino acids. CDR3 residues: CASRSHTMDRGQNTEAFF. The CDR3 DNA sequence: TGTGCAAGTCGCTCCCACACAATGGACAGGGGGCAGAACACTGAAGCTTTCTTT.

The chain employs TRBV7-9 and TRBJ2-1; no clear D. The CDR3 spans 14 residues. CDR1 SEHNR and CDR2 FQNEAQ come from the germline V gene (reference sequence). Trimming took 1 base from V and 4 from J, leaving 8 bases between them. The CDR3 reads CASSLEPQYNEQFF. The DNA for the CDR3 is TGTGCCAGCAGCTTAGAACCTCAGTACAATGAGCAGTTCTTC.

The genes are TRBV12-5 and TRBJ1-1; D is possibly TRBD1 (6 bases). Germline lookup yields CDR1 LGHNT and CDR2 FRNRAP. Trimming took 2 bases from V and 4 from J, leaving 20 bases between them. This CDR3 has 17 amino acids. The CDR3 nucleotides are TGTGCTAGTGGTTTGACACCATTTGACAGGTCACCCACTGAAGCTTTCTTT. Its protein product is CASGLTPFDRSPTEAFF. The complete variable domain, with remaining parts taken from reference TRBV12-5 and TRBJ1-1, reads DARVTQTPRHKVTEMGQEVTMRCQPILGHNTVFWYRQTMMQGLELLAYFRNRAPLDDSGMPKDRFSAEMPDATLATLKIQPSEPRDSAVYFCASGLTPFDRSPTEAFFGQGTRLTVV.

V and J are TRBV3-1 (or the pseudogene TRBV3-2) and TRBJ1-2; 8 nucleotides match TRBD1. The CDR3 runs 15 residues. The V gene end was trimmed by 4 bases and the J gene end by 4 bases; junction bases not matched to a gene: 8. Germline lookup yields CDR1 LGHDT and CDR2 YNNKEL (reference sequence). CDR3 in DNA: TGTGCCAGCAGCCCAGGGACAGGTGATCTCTATGGCTACACCTTC. Translation: CASSPGTGDLYGYTF.

This rearrangement joins TRBV3-1 (or the pseudogene TRBV3-2) to TRBJ1-1, with D uncertain. The CDR3 is made up of 15 amino acids. The V and J ends lost 4 bases and 1 base respectively, with 13 bases between them. The V gene's germline CDR1 is LGHDT and CDR2 YNNKEL (reference sequence). The CDR3 DNA follows: TGTGCCAGCAGCCGTATGGAGTCCCAGAACACTGAAGCTTTCTTT. Translating gives CASSRMESQNTEAFF.

The chain couples TRBV3-1 (or the pseudogene TRBV3-2) to TRBJ1-6; D is uncertain. Germline CDR1 is LGHDT and CDR2 is YNNKEL (reference sequence). V shed 4 bases and J shed 9 bases, with 16 bases lying between them. The CDR3 totals 15 residues. CDR3 region: CASSLGLTTRSPLHF. CDR3 DNA sequence: TGTGCCAGCAGCCTAGGCCTCACTACGCGTTCACCCCTCCACTTT.

The V gene is TRBV27, the J gene TRBJ2-7, with 8 bases matching TRBD1. The V segment lost 6 bases and the J segment 2 bases; nucleotides outside the gene matches: 6. The CDR3 loop spans 14 amino acids. Germline V gene sequence: CDR1 MNHEY, CDR2 SMNVEV (reference sequence). CDR3 loop: CASSHDRGAYEQYF. CDR3 nucleotide sequence: TGTGCCAGCAGCCACGACAGGGGAGCCTACGAGCAGTACTTC.

The gene calls are TRBV9 and TRBJ1-6, with unresolved D. The germline V gene has CDR1 SGDLS and CDR2 YYNGEE. The CDR3 totals 15 residues. The V end was cut by 3 bases, the J end by 10 bases, with 17 bases between. The CDR3 DNA reads TGTGCCAGCAGCGCGATAGCGGGAGCTCGCTCACCCCTCCACTTT. Translation gives CASSAIAGARSPLHF.

The V gene is TRBV2, the J gene TRBJ2-1; 7 nucleotides agree with TRBD2. This CDR3 spans 14 amino acids. Germline V lookup: CDR1 SNHLY, CDR2 FYNNEI. The junction had 8 bases not matched to a gene; V was cut back by 6 bases and J by 6 bases. CDR3 DNA sequence: TGTGCCAGCAGGGCCACTAGCGCCGGCAATGAGCAGTTCTTC. It yields the protein CASRATSAGNEQFF.

This clone showed up just once. The J gene is TRBJ1-1, the V gene TRBV2, with TRBD1 identical over 7 bases. V lost 5 bases to trimming and J lost 8 bases; unmatched junction nucleotides: 8. The germline V gene has CDR1 SNHLY and CDR2 FYNNEI. The CDR3 contains 13 residues. The CDR3 is CASSYNRGEEAFF. The CDR3 DNA reads as TGTGCCAGCAGTTACAACAGGGGCGAAGAAGCTTTCTTT.

This chain uses TRBV7-3 with TRBJ2-5, with D perhaps matching TRBD2 (5 bases). CDR3 length: 13 amino acids. The germline V gene has CDR1 SGHTA and CDR2 FQGTGA. The ends were cut back, 4 bases at V and 7 bases at J, with 13 bases in the middle. CDR3 sequence (DNA): TGTGCCAGCAGCTCGGCTAGCTCGGGGACCCAGTACTTC. Protein product: CASSSASSGTQYF.

The chain has TRBV6-5 and TRBJ2-2, with 7 bases that match TRBD1. Germline-derived CDR1 and CDR2 are MNHEY and SVGAGI. CDR3 length: 15 residues. The ends lost 7 bases at V and 4 bases at J; junction bases unmatched: 9. CDR3 nucleotide sequence: TGTGCCAGCACCGATATGACAGGGTCCACCGGGGAGCTGTTTTTT. Amino acids: CASTDMTGSTGELFF.

The V and J genes are TRBV12-3 or TRBV12-4 and TRBJ2-5, with D tentatively TRBD2 (6 bases). CDR3 length: 12 residues. V gave up 11 bases and J gave up 2 bases, with 12 bases separating them. CDR3 bases: TGTGCCGCCCGGAGGGATCAAGAGACCCAGTACTTC. This sequence encodes CAARRDQETQYF.

The chain carries TRBV20-1 and TRBJ1-2; the D gene is possibly TRBD1 (5 bases). This CDR3 contains 11 residues. Germline V lookup: CDR1 DFQATT, CDR2 SNEGSKA (reference sequence). Trimming stripped 1 base from V and 8 bases from J, with 8 bases between. Here the CDR3 DNA reads TGCAGTGCTAGAGTCCGGGGGGGCTACACCTTC. Translated: CSARVRGGYTF.

The chain combines TRBV28 with TRBJ2-7; 9 bases match TRBD1. There are 12 residues in the CDR3. The germline gives CDR1 MDHEN, CDR2 SYDVKM. Germline trimming cut 7 bases from V and 6 bases from J; bases unmatched to any gene: 4. CDR3 bases: TGTGCCAGCACCATGGACAGGGGCGAGCAGTACTTC. It yields the protein CASTMDRGEQYF.

In regard to this clone: Other DNA variants within this sample encode the same CDR3. V is TRBV2 and J is TRBJ2-5; 7 bases map to TRBD2. CDR3 length: 12 amino acids. Germline V CDR1 and CDR2: SNHLY, FYNNEI. Trimming at V came to 8 bases and at J to 2 bases, leaving 2 bases not matched to a gene. CDR3 coding DNA: TGTGCCAGCCGGCGGGGGCAAGAGACCCAGTACTTC. Protein sequence: CASRRGQETQYF.

V gene TRBV14 combines with J gene TRBJ1-4; D is unresolved. V was pared by 4 bases and J by 6 bases, with 12 bases between. The CDR3 is made up of 14 amino acids. CDR1 and CDR2 (germline): SGHDN, FVKESK. CDR3 residues: CASSPLLSHEKLFF. The CDR3 DNA reads as TGTGCCAGCAGCCCCCTCCTAAGTCATGAAAAACTGTTTTTT.